The rows below give T cell receptor beta chains drawn from one sample of a study of cytomegalovirus exposure and HLA in healthy donors. The data were produced by immunoSEQ multiplex PCR, yet TCRdb's version contains in-frame clones alone and is incomplete. The sample lists 110,000 or so clones; roughly 82% were seen once. Sequenced material: PBMCs. The receptors here all came from a man aged 35 to 55 in good health and CMV-seropositive. Each CDR3 is given with its conserved first and last residue.

V gene: TRBV7-9; J gene: TRBJ2-6; CDR3 protein: CASSEYRARRANGLTF
V gene: TRBV7-3; J gene: TRBJ2-3; CDR3 protein: CASTQGDTQYF
V gene: TRBV29-1; J gene: TRBJ1-3; CDR3 protein: CSGGTGAGNTIYF
V gene: TRBV5-1; J gene: TRBJ1-1; CDR3 protein: CASSRYSFVTEAFF
V gene: TRBV5-1; J gene: TRBJ1-1; CDR3 protein: CASSLGPMNTEAFF
V gene: TRBV19; J gene: TRBJ2-5; CDR3 protein: CASSQTSGGQETQYF
V gene: TRBV6-5; J gene: TRBJ1-6; CDR3 protein: CASSYGGNNSLLHF
V gene: TRBV5-1; J gene: TRBJ2-1; CDR3 protein: CASSSTGGYNEHFF
V gene: TRBV11-3; J gene: TRBJ2-7; CDR3 protein: CASSPRDNKYEQYF
V gene: TRBV7-2; J gene: TRBJ1-1; CDR3 protein: CASSWAGGNTEAFF
V gene: TRBV11-3; J gene: TRBJ2-1; CDR3 protein: CASSLRGAGGHNEQFF
V gene: TRBV6-5; J gene: TRBJ1-5; CDR3 protein: CASSINYNQPQHF
V gene: TRBV6-4; J gene: TRBJ2-3; CDR3 protein: CASSASGGSDTQYF
V gene: TRBV4-3; J gene: TRBJ2-7; CDR3 protein: CASSQSTGPEQYF
V gene: TRBV7-9; J gene: TRBJ2-7; CDR3 protein: CSSSLAGTGVEHEQYF
V gene: TRBV29-1; J gene: TRBJ2-3; CDR3 protein: CSVEDHVGQGGTDTQYF
V gene: TRBV28; J gene: TRBJ1-5; CDR3 protein: CASSPSTGGSQPQHF
V gene: TRBV15; J gene: TRBJ2-5; CDR3 protein: CATSRSSSGALQETQYF
V gene: TRBV27; J gene: TRBJ2-2; CDR3 protein: CASSQKWDRRTGELFF
V gene: TRBV11-3; J gene: TRBJ2-5; CDR3 protein: CASSLGSAGWETQYF
V gene: TRBV27; J gene: TRBJ2-5; CDR3 protein: CASSPRTGRFIETQYF
V gene: TRBV20-1; J gene: TRBJ2-7; CDR3 protein: CSANRGGEQYF
V gene: TRBV7-2; J gene: TRBJ2-5; CDR3 protein: CASSLAGRGLQETQYF
V gene: TRBV18; J gene: TRBJ1-4; CDR3 protein: CASSERLSRATNEKLFF
V gene: TRBV7-9; J gene: TRBJ1-2; CDR3 protein: CASNQAGGTLSGYTF
V gene: TRBV19; J gene: TRBJ2-3; CDR3 protein: CASSTPSGTDTQYF
V gene: TRBV7-2; J gene: TRBJ2-5; CDR3 protein: CASRLGGETQYF
V gene: TRBV27; J gene: TRBJ2-7; CDR3 protein: CASSFFGGTGSFYEQYF
V gene: TRBV6-6; J gene: TRBJ2-7; CDR3 protein: CASSSLAGGYEQYF
V gene: TRBV7-6; J gene: TRBJ2-1; CDR3 protein: CASSLGDLAGGMSSYNEQFF
V gene: TRBV11-3; J gene: TRBJ1-6; CDR3 protein: CASSLGSSYNSPLHF
V gene: TRBV5-4; J gene: TRBJ2-1; CDR3 protein: CASSDGTSSYNEQFF
V gene: TRBV4-2; J gene: TRBJ2-2; CDR3 protein: CASSQAEGADTGELFF
V gene: TRBV7-6; J gene: TRBJ2-1; CDR3 protein: CASTSGTGAPGSEQFF
V gene: TRBV6-1; J gene: NA; CDR3 protein: CASSLAGRDYEQYF
V gene: TRBV27; J gene: TRBJ1-4; CDR3 protein: CASSSSDRVVGEKLFF
V gene: TRBV5-1; J gene: TRBJ2-7; CDR3 protein: CASASGDYSYEQYF
V gene: TRBV7-2; J gene: TRBJ2-3; CDR3 protein: CASLSGTSASTDTQYF
V gene: TRBV7-3; J gene: TRBJ2-3; CDR3 protein: CASSFGEPSTDTQYF
V gene: TRBV9; J gene: TRBJ1-4; CDR3 protein: CASSVDSATNEKLFF
V gene: TRBV6-1; J gene: TRBJ1-1; CDR3 protein: CASSDRTGGTEAFF
V gene: TRBV5-4; J gene: TRBJ1-5; CDR3 protein: CAIPPKAPSPAWGNQPQHF
V gene: TRBV10-2; J gene: TRBJ1-1; CDR3 protein: CASSVQGGTEAFF
V gene: TRBV28; J gene: TRBJ1-5; CDR3 protein: CASSIRTGGGYNQPQHF
V gene: TRBV10-3; J gene: TRBJ1-1; CDR3 protein: CANQGSMNTEAFF
V gene: TRBV5-1; J gene: TRBJ2-1; CDR3 protein: CASTSGNSYNEQFF
V gene: TRBV27; J gene: TRBJ1-5; CDR3 protein: CASSLLGTGGQPQHF
V gene: TRBV28; J gene: TRBJ2-7; CDR3 protein: CASSSTLPSRGLSEQYF